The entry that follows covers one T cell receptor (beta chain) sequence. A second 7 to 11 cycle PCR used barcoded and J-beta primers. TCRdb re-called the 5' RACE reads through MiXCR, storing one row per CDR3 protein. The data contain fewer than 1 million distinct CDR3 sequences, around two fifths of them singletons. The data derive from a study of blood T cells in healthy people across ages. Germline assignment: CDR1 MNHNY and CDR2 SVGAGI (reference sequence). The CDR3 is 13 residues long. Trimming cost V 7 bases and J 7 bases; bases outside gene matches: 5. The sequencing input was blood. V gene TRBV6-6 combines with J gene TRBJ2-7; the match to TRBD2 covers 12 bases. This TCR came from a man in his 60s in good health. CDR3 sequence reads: CASNELAGGEQYF. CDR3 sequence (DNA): TGTGCCAGCAATGAACTAGCGGGGGGTGAGCAGTACTTC.